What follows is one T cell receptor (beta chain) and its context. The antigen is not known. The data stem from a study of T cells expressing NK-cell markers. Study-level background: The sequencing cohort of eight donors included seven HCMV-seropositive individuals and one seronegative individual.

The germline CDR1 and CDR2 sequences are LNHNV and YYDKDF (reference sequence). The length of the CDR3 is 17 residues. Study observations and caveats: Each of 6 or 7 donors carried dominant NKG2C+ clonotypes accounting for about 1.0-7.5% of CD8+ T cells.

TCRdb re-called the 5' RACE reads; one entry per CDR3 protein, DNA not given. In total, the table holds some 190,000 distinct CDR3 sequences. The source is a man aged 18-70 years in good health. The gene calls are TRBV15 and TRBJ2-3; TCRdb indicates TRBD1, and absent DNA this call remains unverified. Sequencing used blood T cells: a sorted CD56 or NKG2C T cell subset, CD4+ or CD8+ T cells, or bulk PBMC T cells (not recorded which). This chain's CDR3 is CATSRVRTGGPTDTQYF.